This TCR beta chain derives from a study of blood T cell repertoires in COVID-19. Whole-study context: Spain, Italy and the United States supplied samples that represented acute and convalescent COVID-19. Nucleic acid was either cDNA or gDNA, and it came from T cells, B-cell-depleted T cells, or PBMCs.

In the original workflow: The authors estimated nucleated cell counts from reference gene primer amplification. This table comes from immunoSEQ multiplex PCR, and its TCRdb copy is limited to in-frame clones, with some not included. V, J and clone size are those of that table, while D and trimming were read from the DNA. Counted here are approximately 210,000 clones, around four fifths occurring once; the ten biggest clones make up roughly 8%. The CDR3 consists of 10 residues. Trimming cost V 6 bases and J 5 bases, with 7 bases left between them. Germline V gene data show CDR1 as SQVTM and CDR2 as ANQGSEA.

The material sequenced was peripheral blood. The chain is built from TRBV29-1 and TRBJ2-5; the D is unclear. The clonotype was recovered from a woman in her forties or fifties with active or convalescent COVID-19. The CDR3 coding sequence is TGCAGCGTCTCTGTGGAGACCCAGTACTTC. It yields the protein CSVSVETQYF. The variable domain in full, completed from reference TRBV29-1 and TRBJ2-5, reads SAVISQKPSRDICQRGTSLTIQCQVDSQVTMMFWYRQQPGQSLTLIATANQGSEATYESGFVIDKFPISRPNLTFSTLTVSNMSPEDSSIYLCSVSVETQYFGPGTRLLVL.